The 19 T cell receptor beta chains below come from one sample, sequenced in a study of CD4 T cells in relation to SARS-CoV-2 and coronaviruses. This table comes from immunoSEQ multiplex PCR, and its TCRdb copy is limited to in-frame clones, with some not included. Counted here are some 11,000 clones, around 87% occurring once; the ten biggest clones make up about 2.2%. Material for sequencing was naive CD4+ T cells from PBMCs. Noted subset: naive CD4+ T cells isolated by negative enrichment. These receptors all stem from an adult with COVID-19.

The J gene is TRBJ1-1, the V gene TRBV19; TRBD1 might be the D (6 bases). CDR1 and CDR2 from the germline V gene are LNHDA and SQIVND (reference sequence). The germline V and J ends were trimmed by 7 bases and 1 base, with 10 bases remaining between them. This CDR3 spans 13 amino acids. This CDR3 reads CASNRAKNTEAFF. CDR3 DNA: TGTGCCAGTAACAGGGCTAAGAACACTGAAGCTTTCTTT.

This clone was picked up one time. The chain couples TRBV18 to TRBJ2-5; D not resolved. CDR1 and CDR2 (germline): KGHSH, LQKENI. The CDR3 runs 12 residues. Trimming left V 2 bases short and J 5 bases short, with 6 bases between. CDR3 sequence reads: CASSPMGETQYF. The CDR3 DNA is TGTGCCAGCTCACCAATGGGCGAGACCCAGTACTTC. Complete variable domain (other parts from reference TRBV18 and TRBJ2-5): NAGVMQNPRHLVRRRGQEARLRCSPMKGHSHVYWYRQLPEEGLKFMVYLQKENIIDESGMPKERFSAEFPKEGPSILRIQQVVRGDSAAYFCASSPMGETQYFGPGTRLLVL.

This sequence joins TRBV2 and TRBJ1-3; 9 bases fit TRBD1. V was clipped by 9 bases and J by 4 bases; unmatched bases: 7. The CDR3 has 14 residues. Germline CDR1 is SNHLY and CDR2 is FYNNEI. CDR3 in DNA: TGTGCCAGAACCCGGACAGGGGACGGAAACACCATATATTTT. Translated, it gives CARTRTGDGNTIYF.

The chain combines TRBV6-5 with TRBJ1-2; 8 nucleotides align to TRBD1. Unmatched junction bases numbered 5, after V lost 4 bases and J lost 4 bases. Germline V gene data show CDR1 as MNHEY and CDR2 as SVGAGI. The CDR3 extends over 14 amino acids. In DNA, the CDR3 is TGTGCCAGCAGTTCGGCAGGGGGCTTCTATGGCTACACCTTC. It codes for CASSSAGGFYGYTF.

This chain links TRBV7-8 with TRBJ2-5, with no clear D. The germline gives CDR1 SGHVS, CDR2 FQNEAQ. The V end lost 1 base, the J end lost 4 bases, and 10 bases lay between the germline ends. The CDR3 extends over 14 amino acids. The CDR3 bases are TGTGCCAGCAGCTTAGAGGCATCTCCAGAGACCCAGTACTTC. Amino acid sequence: CASSLEASPETQYF.

The rearrangement uses TRBV10-3 and TRBJ1-1, with D unclear. The CDR3 totals 15 residues. The germline V gene has CDR1 ENHRY and CDR2 SYGVKD. V dropped 3 bases and J dropped 1 base, with 12 bases sitting between them. CDR3 sequence: CAISERPRRNTEAFF. CDR3 nucleotides: TGTGCCATCAGTGAACGGCCCCGGCGGAACACTGAAGCTTTCTTT.

The J gene is TRBJ1-1, the V gene TRBV5-1; D remains ambiguous. The CDR3 covers 14 residues. Germline V CDR1 and CDR2: SGHRS, YFSETQ. Trimming took 2 bases from V and 1 from J, leaving 9 bases between them. DNA for the CDR3: TGCGCCAGCAGCTTAGGTCAGACGAACACTGAAGCTTTCTTT. It codes for CASSLGQTNTEAFF.

The table lists this clone with a count of one. The V gene is TRBV9, the J gene TRBJ2-7, with D uncertain. The germline V and J ends were trimmed by 3 bases and 3 bases, with 4 bases remaining between them. Germline-derived CDR1 and CDR2 are SGDLS and YYNGEE. The CDR3 is made up of 11 amino acids. CDR3 in DNA: TGTGCCAGCAGCGCGCTCTACGAGCAGTACTTC. Translation gives CASSALYEQYF.

The V gene is TRBV9, the J gene TRBJ2-3; D not certain. Germline V gene data show CDR1 as SGDLS and CDR2 as YYNGEE. The V gene lost 0 bases and the J gene lost 10 bases, with 12 bases spanning the gap. The CDR3 consists of 13 residues. The CDR3 protein is CASSVDGRVAQYF. CDR3 bases: TGTGCCAGCAGCGTAGACGGTAGGGTGGCGCAGTATTTT.

In its sample, this clone was seen once. V usage is TRBV28 and J usage is TRBJ1-5; D gene uncertain. CDR1 and CDR2 from the germline V gene are MDHEN and SYDVKM. Trimming removed 2 bases at V and 4 bases at J, with 0 bases between. This CDR3 has 11 amino acids. The CDR3, as DNA: TGTGCCAGCAGTTTAAATCAGCCCCAGCATTTT. This codes for CASSLNQPQHF.

This clone was seen a single time. The genes are TRBV9 and TRBJ2-1, with 10 bases aligning to TRBD2. The CDR3 length is 15 residues. V was clipped by 5 bases and J by 2 bases; unmatched bases: 4. In germline, CDR1 is SGDLS, CDR2 YYNGEE. CDR3 region: CASSATSGPYNEQFF. CDR3 bases: TGTGCCAGCAGTGCGACTAGCGGGCCCTACAATGAGCAGTTCTTC. Full variable domain (outside the CDR3, taken from reference TRBV9 and TRBJ2-1): DSGVTQTPKHLITATGQRVTLRCSPRSGDLSVYWYQQSLDQGLQFLIQYYNGEERAKGNILERFSAQQFPDLHSELNLSSLELGDSALYFCASSATSGPYNEQFFGPGTRLTVL.

V gene TRBV30 combines with J gene TRBJ2-5; tentatively, D is TRBD2 (5 bases). The CDR3 spans 13 residues. Trimming took 1 base from V and 2 from J, leaving 8 bases between them. Germline CDR1 reads GTSNPN; CDR2 reads SVGIG (reference sequence). The CDR3 sequence: CAWSGRGQETQYF. DNA of the CDR3: TGTGCCTGGAGTGGACGCGGGCAAGAGACCCAGTACTTC.

This clone appeared once. The chain couples TRBV24-1 to TRBJ1-1; 10 bases are a match to TRBD1. V shed 1 base, J shed 3 bases, and the junction held 13 bases outside the gene matches. The CDR3 has 19 amino acids. Per the germline V gene, CDR1 is KGHDR and CDR2 is SFDVKD. This CDR3 is CATSDLDGDRGIVYTEAFF. The CDR3 DNA follows: TGTGCCACCAGTGATTTAGACGGGGACAGGGGAATTGTGTACACTGAAGCTTTCTTT.

CDR3 in amino acids: CASSLRFQDGYTF. Here the CDR3 DNA reads TGTGCCAGCAGTTTGAGGTTCCAGGATGGCTACACCTTC. The genes are TRBV6-5 and TRBJ1-2; D is unresolved. Germline V gene lookup returns CDR1 MNHEY and CDR2 SVGAGI. Trimming stripped 4 bases from V and 6 bases from J, with 12 bases between. The CDR3 runs to 13 residues.

V gene TRBV6-5 combines with J gene TRBJ1-2; tentative D call: TRBD1 (6 bases). Germline CDR1 is MNHEY and CDR2 is SVGAGI. V shed 7 bases and J shed 2 bases, with 11 bases lying between them. This CDR3 has 13 amino acids. Here the CDR3 DNA reads TGTGCCAGCAAGGGGGATAAGAACTATGGCTACACCTTC. It codes for CASKGDKNYGYTF.

The CDR3 DNA follows: TGTGCCGCCCGGGGCCGGGACGAGCAGTACTTC. Translated, it gives CAARGRDEQYF. The chain joins TRBV2 to TRBJ2-7; the D call may be TRBD1 or TRBD2 (5 bases each). V was trimmed by 11 bases and J by 5 bases, leaving 13 bases between them. Germline assignment: CDR1 SNHLY and CDR2 FYNNEI. The CDR3 has 11 residues.

The gene calls are TRBV28 and TRBJ1-2; D might be TRBD1 (6 bases). The CDR3 is 14 residues long. Germline CDR1 MDHEN, CDR2 SYDVKM. The V end lost 5 bases, the J end lost 2 bases, and 12 bases lay between the germline ends. In nucleotides, the CDR3 is TGTGCCAGCAGTGGACAGCTGCGCAACTATGGCTACACCTTC. This translates into CASSGQLRNYGYTF.

The rearrangement joins TRBV6-2 or TRBV6-3 to TRBJ2-7, with D possibly being TRBD1 (6 bases). V shed 1 base and J shed 3 bases, with 7 bases lying between them. Germline V gene lookup returns CDR1 MNHEY and CDR2 SVGEGT. The CDR3 has 13 residues. The chain's CDR3 is CASSYLGHYEQYF. The CDR3 bases are TGTGCCAGCAGTTACTTGGGACACTACGAGCAGTACTTC.

This clone has a single count. V gene TRBV10-3 combines with J gene TRBJ1-2; TRBD1 aligns across 7 bases. Germline-derived CDR1 and CDR2 are ENHRY and SYGVKD. The V and J ends lost 4 bases and 4 bases, in that order; junction bases with no gene match: 12. The CDR3 totals 16 residues. This chain's CDR3 is CAISASLQGMGYGYTF. CDR3 nucleotides: TGTGCCATCAGTGCAAGTTTACAGGGGATGGGCTATGGCTACACCTTC.